The next 26 T cell receptor beta chains were all read from a single sample in a study of identical twins. TCRdb recomputed calls from the 5' RACE reads with MiXCR, one row per CDR3 protein. The sample lists about 520,000 distinct CDR3 sequences, approximately 22% occurring once. This sample also appeared in a second study, on T cells expressing NK-cell markers.

Source material: CD4+ T cells sorted from blood. The source is a woman under 30 in good health.

This chain joins TRBV20-1 and TRBJ2-1; 10 bases line up with TRBD2. V gave up 5 bases and J gave up 10 bases; unmatched junction bases: 17. Germline values: CDR1 DFQATT, CDR2 SNEGSKA (reference sequence). This CDR3 has 16 residues. This CDR3 reads CSAHLGRLAGTGEQFF. DNA of the CDR3: TGCAGTGCTCACCTCGGGAGACTAGCGGGTACGGGAGAGCAGTTCTTC.

This clonotype came up a few times. The chain uses TRBV20-1 and TRBJ1-2; D call uncertain. The V end was cut by 5 bases, the J end by 6 bases, with 13 bases between. This CDR3 comprises 12 residues. The germline CDR1 and CDR2 sequences are DFQATT and SNEGSKA (reference sequence). CDR3 sequence: CSARSHRDGYTF. The CDR3 DNA reads TGCAGTGCTCGTTCCCACCGGGATGGCTACACCTTC.

This clonotype was counted between two and nine times. V is TRBV20-1 and J is TRBJ2-1, with 13 bases aligning to TRBD2. The CDR3 length is 17 residues. Germline-derived CDR1 and CDR2 are DFQATT and SNEGSKA (reference sequence). V shed 5 bases and J 0 bases; nucleotides not matched to a gene: 7. CDR3 in DNA: TGCAGTGCTGCAACTAGCGGGGGGGCGAGCTCCTACAATGAGCAGTTCTTC. As protein: CSAATSGGASSYNEQFF.

Only a few counts were recorded for this clonotype. The chain is built from TRBV12-3 or TRBV12-4 and TRBJ2-7, with a weak D call TRBD2 (5 bases). V lost 3 bases and J lost 2, with 14 bases in between. The CDR3 sequence is 15 residues long. In DNA, the CDR3 is TGTGCCAGCAGTTTCGGGGTGGCTGGGCCCTACGAGCAGTACTTC. Translation: CASSFGVAGPYEQYF.

This clonotype showed up many times. The chain links TRBV29-1 to TRBJ2-1; 13 nucleotides line up with TRBD2. V dropped 4 bases and J dropped 8; count of bases not matched to a gene: 11. Germline lookup yields CDR1 SQVTM and CDR2 ANQGSEA. The CDR3 totals 16 residues. CDR3 loop: CSVAPQLAGGSHEQFF. Written as DNA, the CDR3 is TGCAGCGTTGCCCCCCAACTAGCGGGAGGGTCCCATGAGCAGTTCTTC.

Comment on this clonotype: This may be a read error, as it is one base from a much larger clone. J is TRBJ2-3 and V is TRBV4-3; 8 bases fit TRBD1. From germline, CDR1 is LGHNA and CDR2 YSLEER. The CDR3 spans 16 residues. The CDR3 DNA is TGCGCCAGCAGCCAAGGCAGGACAGGGTTTGTAGATACGCAGAATTTT. Encoded protein: CASSQGRTGFVDTQNF.

V is TRBV20-1 and J is TRBJ2-1; 8 bases align to TRBD2. The germline gives CDR1 DFQATT, CDR2 SNEGSKA (reference sequence). J was trimmed by 8 bases and V by 4 bases; bases with no gene match: 7. This CDR3 region has 13 residues. The CDR3 is CSAISGNSDEQFF. The CDR3 bases are TGCAGTGCTATTAGCGGGAATTCCGATGAGCAGTTCTTC.

In its sample, this clonotype was seen a few times. The junction shows a germline mismatch at one end, possibly a read error. The gene calls are TRBV20-1 and TRBJ2-7, with TRBD1 matching 10 bases. Germline lookup yields CDR1 DFQATT and CDR2 SNEGSKA (reference sequence). This CDR3 comprises 14 residues. CDR3 sequence: CSARGQGGSYEQYF. The CDR3 coding sequence is TGCAGTGCGAGAGGACAGGGGGGTTCGTACGAGCAGTACTTC.

This clonotype has at least ten counts. This CDR3 is CAISDGGPTYEQYF. The CDR3 coding sequence is TGTGCCATCAGTGATGGGGGGCCAACCTACGAGCAGTACTTC. The chain recombines TRBV10-3 with TRBJ2-7; D is tentatively TRBD1 or TRBD2 (6 bases each). The V gene lost 3 bases and the J gene lost 2 bases, with 11 bases spanning the gap. The length of the CDR3 is 14 residues. Looked up from germline, CDR1 is ENHRY and CDR2 is SYGVKD.

This clonotype was counted ten times or more. The chain carries TRBV25-1 and TRBJ1-1, with 7 bases matching TRBD1. With 8 bases clipped from V and 11 bases from J, the junction kept 11 bases outside the gene matches. Looked up from germline, CDR1 is MGHDK and CDR2 is SYGVNS. The length of the CDR3 is 12 residues. CDR3 sequence reads: CASLPPGRGAFF. CDR3 coding DNA: TGTGCCAGCCTTCCTCCTGGCAGGGGGGCTTTCTTT.

The rearrangement joins TRBV18 to TRBJ2-7, with D tentatively TRBD2 (6 bases). V gave up 2 bases and J gave up 6 bases, with 11 bases separating them. The CDR3 extends over 13 amino acids. Germline V gene sequence: CDR1 KGHSH, CDR2 LQKENI. CDR3 sequence (DNA): TGTGCCAGCTCACCATTTGCCGGGGGCGAGCAGTACTTC. This codes for CASSPFAGGEQYF.

This clonotype was detected only a few times. The chain recombines TRBV7-9 with TRBJ1-1; D perhaps matches TRBD1 (6 bases). Germline V gene lookup returns CDR1 SEHNR and CDR2 FQNEAQ (reference sequence). The V and J ends lost 4 bases and 0 bases respectively, with 12 bases between them. The CDR3 has 15 residues. The CDR3 spells CASSSWTDMNTEAFF. The CDR3 DNA reads TGTGCCAGCAGCTCGTGGACAGATATGAACACTGAAGCTTTCTTT.

At least ten counts were recorded for this clonotype. The J gene is TRBJ2-7, the V gene TRBV20-1; D possibly corresponds to TRBD1 (6 bases). The V gene lost 6 bases and the J gene lost 5 bases, with 14 bases spanning the gap. This CDR3 contains 12 residues. CDR1 DFQATT and CDR2 SNEGSKA come from the germline V gene (reference sequence). CDR3 in amino acids: CSATGQGDEQYF. DNA for the CDR3: TGCAGTGCCACAGGGCAAGGGGACGAGCAGTACTTC.

This chain uses TRBV6-5 with TRBJ2-7; D is possibly TRBD1 or TRBD2 (5 bases each). Germline assignment: CDR1 MNHEY and CDR2 SVGAGI. V lost 0 bases and J 8 bases, leaving 11 bases between the germline ends. The CDR3 spans 13 residues. The CDR3 sequence: CASSYSGDQKQYF. For the CDR3, the DNA is TGTGCCAGCAGTTACTCCGGGGACCAGAAGCAGTACTTC.

The rearrangement joins TRBV20-1 to TRBJ1-3; D call uncertain. V lost 5 bases, J lost 0 bases, and 11 bases lay in between. Germline CDR1 reads DFQATT; CDR2 reads SNEGSKA (reference sequence). The CDR3 runs to 14 residues. The CDR3 is CSAYTRNSGNTIYF. In DNA form, the CDR3 reads TGCAGTGCTTATACACGAAACTCTGGAAACACCATATATTTT.

This clonotype was seen only a few times. This chain uses TRBV11-2 with TRBJ2-5, with TRBD1 as a possible D gene (6 bases). The V and J ends lost 11 bases and 5 bases respectively, with 18 bases between them. Germline CDR1 reads SGHAT; CDR2 reads FQNNGV. The CDR3 extends over 13 amino acids. The CDR3 region is CAGSMSQGETQYF. The CDR3, as DNA: TGTGCCGGCTCGATGAGCCAGGGGGAGACCCAGTACTTC.

This clonotype was counted only a few times. The chain has TRBV6-6 and TRBJ2-1; perhaps TRBD2 as D (5 bases). V was clipped by 5 bases and J by 10 bases, with 12 bases between them. There are 12 residues in the CDR3. Germline assignment: CDR1 MNHNY and CDR2 SVGAGI (reference sequence). The CDR3 reads CASSNTRSEQFF. Here the CDR3 DNA reads TGTGCCAGCAGTAACACTAGATCAGAGCAGTTCTTC.

This chain links TRBV21-1 with TRBJ2-3; TRBD1 was called by the table and not checked on the DNA. TRBV21-1 is recorded as a pseudogene. The CDR3 totals 17 residues. The DNA of the CDR3 is TGTGCCAGCAGCACCCGGCTTAGGGGACTAGCATCGGATACGCAGTATTTT. Translating it yields CASSTRLRGLASDTQYF.

The rearrangement links TRBV5-1 to TRBJ1-6; unclear D gene. Germline lookup yields CDR1 SGHRS and CDR2 YFSETQ. This CDR3 spans 14 amino acids. Trimming left V 0 bases short and J 14 bases short, with 15 bases between. The CDR3 DNA follows: TGCGCCAGCAGCTTGGCCGGAGCCTTGAAGACCCTCCACTTT. It encodes CASSLAGALKTLHF. Combining the CDR3 with reference TRBV5-1 and TRBJ1-6 gives the whole variable domain KAGVTQTPRYLIKTRGQQVTLSCSPISGHRSVSWYQQTPGQGLQFLFEYFSETQRNKGNFPGRFSGRQFSNSRSEMNVSTLELGDSALYLCASSLAGALKTLHFGNGTRLTVT.

In its sample, this clonotype was seen a few times. The CDR3 region has the DNA TGTGCCATCAGTGCTGGGACTAGCGGTGCTCTAGCCAAAAACATTCAGTACTTC. Translating it yields CAISAGTSGALAKNIQYF. V usage is TRBV10-3 and J usage is TRBJ2-4; 11 nucleotides line up with TRBD2. CDR1 and CDR2 (germline): ENHRY, SYGVKD. With V trimmed by 4 bases and J by 0 bases, 8 bases remained unmatched. This CDR3 contains 18 residues.

This clonotype was seen more than once but under ten times. This chain uses TRBV10-1 with TRBJ2-3, with 8 positions matching TRBD1. The junction had 7 bases not matched to a gene; V was cut back by 0 bases and J by 2 bases. Germline loops: CDR1 WNHNN, CDR2 SYGVQD (reference sequence). This CDR3 has 17 amino acids. This CDR3 reads CASSESGTGSYTDTQYF. DNA of the CDR3: TGCGCCAGCAGTGAGTCTGGGACAGGTAGTTACACAGATACGCAGTATTTT.

This chain links TRBV12-5 with TRBJ1-2; no clear D gene. The CDR3 runs to 10 residues. Germline loops: CDR1 LGHNT, CDR2 FRNRAP. Trimming removed 2 bases at V and 7 bases at J, with 2 bases between. The CDR3 coding sequence is TGTGCTAGTGGTTTGACTGGCTACACCTTC. This translates into CASGLTGYTF.

This chain connects TRBV12-3 or TRBV12-4 to TRBJ2-2; 7 bases match TRBD2. Trimming cost V 6 bases and J 3 bases; bases outside gene matches: 1. The CDR3 spans 13 residues. The CDR3 region is CASRRGYTGELFF. The DNA of the CDR3 is TGTGCCAGCAGGCGGGGGTACACCGGGGAGCTGTTTTTT.

This chain connects TRBV6-5 to TRBJ2-1, with D perhaps TRBD1 or TRBD2 (5 bases each). Germline CDR1 is MNHEY and CDR2 is SVGAGI. The CDR3 is 14 amino acids. V was cut by 3 bases and J by 7 bases, with 13 bases left in between. CDR3 sequence reads: CASSYFGTRNEQFF. CDR3 nucleotides: TGTGCCAGCAGTTATTTCGGGACCAGGAATGAGCAGTTCTTC.

This chain connects TRBV5-1 to TRBJ2-1; D possibly corresponds to TRBD2 (5 bases). V was pared by 0 bases and J by 4 bases, with 14 bases between. Germline values: CDR1 SGHRS, CDR2 YFSETQ. This CDR3 has 16 residues. The CDR3 region has the DNA TGCGCCAGCAGCTTGGGGTCTAGCAGTACATACAATGAGCAGTTCTTC. Amino acids: CASSLGSSSTYNEQFF.

The chain carries TRBV6-1 and TRBJ1-1; tentatively, D is TRBD1 (6 bases). V was cut by 7 bases and J by 0 bases, with 12 bases left in between. CDR1 and CDR2 (germline): MNHNS, SASEGT. There are 14 residues in the CDR3. CDR3 sequence reads: CASTTGSMNTEAFF. Here the CDR3 DNA reads TGTGCCAGCACCACAGGGTCTATGAACACTGAAGCTTTCTTT.